The rows below give T cell receptor beta chains drawn from one sample of a study of CD4 T cells in relation to SARS-CoV-2 and coronaviruses. Generated by immunoSEQ multiplex PCR, the TCRdb table keeps only in-frame clones and is missing some. The sample lists around 16,000 clones; over 60% were seen once. These receptors' antigens are unknown. Material: CD4+ T cells from PBMCs, cultured in vitro. These receptors all come from a human donor in good health. Both conserved end residues are part of each CDR3. D genes are given only for firm matches. Where a row states a size, it is once, few, many or the class of an expanded clone; other rows omit it.

V,D,J,size,DNA,CDR3
TRBV5-6,-,TRBJ2-5,-,TGTGCCAGCAGCTTGGGCCTGGCCCCAGAGACCCAGTACTTC,CASSLGLAPETQYF
TRBV4-1,-,TRBJ2-7,-,TGCGCCAGCAGCCAAGAGGACAGAACCTACGAGCAGTACTTC,CASSQEDRTYEQYF
TRBV5-1,-,TRBJ2-7,-,TGCGCCAGCAGCTTGGGTAGTTTGTACGAGCAGTACTTC,CASSLGSLYEQYF
TRBV28,-,TRBJ1-5,-,TGTGCCAGCAGTTTTCAGGGGCCCAATCAGCCCCAGCATTTT,CASSFQGPNQPQHF
TRBV3-1/TRBV3-2,-,TRBJ2-1,-,TGTGCCAGCAGCGCGGCGGGCGGCCTTGGGGGTGAGCAGTTCTTC,CASSAAGGLGGEQFF
TRBV24-1,-,TRBJ1-5,-,TGTGCCACCAGTGATTTATACAGGGTAGAAAGTCAGCCCCAGCATTTT,CATSDLYRVESQPQHF
TRBV6-1,TRBD1,TRBJ2-7,-,TGTGCCAGCAGTGAAAATCCGGGACAGGGGGCTTACGAGCAGTACTTC,CASSENPGQGAYEQYF
TRBV12-3/TRBV12-4,-,TRBJ1-2,-,TGTGCCAGCAGTTTAGGGGATGGCTATGGCTACACCTTC,CASSLGDGYGYTF
TRBV5-1,-,TRBJ2-3,once,TGCGCCAGCAGCTTGGGAGTGACAGAGACAGATACGCAGTATTTT,CASSLGVTETDTQYF
TRBV5-6,-,TRBJ2-7,-,TGTGCCAGCAGCTCGGTAACCTACGAGCAGTACTTC,CASSSVTYEQYF
TRBV6-4,-,TRBJ2-4,-,TGTGCCAGCAGTGAGGCTGGGGATGGTAGCATTCAGTACTTC,CASSEAGDGSIQYF
TRBV2,-,TRBJ2-2,-,TGTGCCAGCAGTGACACCCGTATCACCGGGGAGCTGTTTTTT,CASSDTRITGELFF
TRBV2,TRBD1,TRBJ1-2,-,TGTGCCAGCAGCGGACAGGGGGCAGGGACGGGACGCTATGGCTACACCTTC,CASSGQGAGTGRYGYTF
TRBV4-1,-,TRBJ1-4,-,TGCGCCAGCAGCAAACGGGACACCGATGAAAAACTGTTTTTT,CASSKRDTDEKLFF
TRBV7-8,-,TRBJ2-7,-,TGTGCCAGCAGCTTAGCAATAACGGACGAGCAGTACTTC,CASSLAITDEQYF
TRBV19,-,TRBJ1-5,medium-sized,TGTGCCAGCAGTCCTGATGGCAGCAAATATAGCAATCAGCCCCAGCATTTT,CASSPDGSKYSNQPQHF
TRBV14,-,TRBJ2-1,-,TGTGCCAGCAGCCAAGGGTATGAGCAGTTCTTC,CASSQGYEQFF
TRBV24-1,-,TRBJ2-5,-,TGTGCCACCAGCAACTCAGGGAGCGGAGAGACCCAGTACTTC,CATSNSGSGETQYF
TRBV2,-,TRBJ1-1,-,TGTGCCAGCAGCATTACCTTCGGGACCGATAACACTGAAGCTTTCTTT,CASSITFGTDNTEAFF
TRBV5-6,TRBD2,TRBJ2-1,-,TGTGCCAGCAGCCATTTTCTAGCGGGAGGCAATGAGCAGTTCTTC,CASSHFLAGGNEQFF
TRBV7-9,-,TRBJ2-3,-,TGTGCCAGCAGCTCCCTCGGGCGGGGACGCACAGATACGCAGTATTTT,CASSSLGRGRTDTQYF
TRBV15,-,TRBJ2-1,-,TGTGCCACCAGCAGAGATCGATACGTCTTCAATGAGCAGTTCTTC,CATSRDRYVFNEQFF
TRBV15,-,TRBJ2-3,-,TGTGCCACCAGCAGAGATCGTGGGGCTAGCAGTGGGGATACGCAGTATTTT,CATSRDRGASSGDTQYF
TRBV5-4,-,TRBJ2-7,-,TGTGCCAGCAGCTGGGACGGAGGGGAGCAGTACTTC,CASSWDGGEQYF
TRBV28,-,TRBJ1-5,-,TGTGCCAGCAGTCACAGGGTAGGGAGCAATCAGCCCCAGCATTTT,CASSHRVGSNQPQHF
TRBV2,-,TRBJ1-1,-,TGTGCCAGCACAGGGGCCCCTATGAACACTGAAGCTTTCTTT,CASTGAPMNTEAFF
TRBV2,-,TRBJ2-1,-,TGTGCCAGCAGCCTGAACACGTACAATGAGCAGTTCTTC,CASSLNTYNEQFF
TRBV28,-,TRBJ2-3,-,TGTGCCAGCGGCGGGGCAGTTAGCACAGATACGCAGTATTTT,CASGGAVSTDTQYF
TRBV19,-,TRBJ1-4,-,TGTGCCAGTAGTATGAGTGGGGGAGCAACTAATGAAAAACTGTTTTTT,CASSMSGGATNEKLFF
TRBV5-1,-,TRBJ2-1,-,TGCGCCAGCAGCTTGGCAAGGACAGCCTACAATGAGCAGTTCTTC,CASSLARTAYNEQFF
TRBV10-3,-,TRBJ1-2,-,TGTGCCGGGGGGTCCGGGAGAGACGGCTATGGCTACACCTTC,CAGGSGRDGYGYTF
TRBV27,-,TRBJ2-1,-,TGTGCCAGCAGTCCCTCTGGGGACTCCACCTACAATGAGCAGTTCTTC,CASSPSGDSTYNEQFF
TRBV9,TRBD2,TRBJ2-7,-,TGTGCCAGCAGCGTAGGACAGTTCGGGGTCGGGGGGTACTACGAGCAGTACTTC,CASSVGQFGVGGYYEQYF
TRBV19,TRBD2,TRBJ2-1,-,TGTGCCAGTAGTATTGGGGGGGACTCCTACAATGAGCAGTTCTTC,CASSIGGDSYNEQFF
TRBV5-1,-,TRBJ1-2,-,TGCGCCAGCAGCCCGGGACCGACTCTCGGCTACACCTTC,CASSPGPTLGYTF
TRBV12-3/TRBV12-4,-,TRBJ2-1,-,TGTGCCAGCAGTCACAATGAGCAGTTCTTC,CASSHNEQFF